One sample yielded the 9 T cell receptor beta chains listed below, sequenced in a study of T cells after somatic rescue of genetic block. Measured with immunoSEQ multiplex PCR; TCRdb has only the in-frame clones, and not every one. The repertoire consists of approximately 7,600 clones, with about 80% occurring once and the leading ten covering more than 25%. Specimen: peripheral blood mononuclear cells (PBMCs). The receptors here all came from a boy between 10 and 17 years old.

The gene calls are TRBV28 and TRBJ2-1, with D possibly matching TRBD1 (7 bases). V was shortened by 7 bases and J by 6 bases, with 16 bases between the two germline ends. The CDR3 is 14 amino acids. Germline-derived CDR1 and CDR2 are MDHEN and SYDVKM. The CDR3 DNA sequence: TGTGCCAGCACCGAAGGAGGGGGCCCCAATGAGCAGTTCTTC. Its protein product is CASTEGGGPNEQFF.

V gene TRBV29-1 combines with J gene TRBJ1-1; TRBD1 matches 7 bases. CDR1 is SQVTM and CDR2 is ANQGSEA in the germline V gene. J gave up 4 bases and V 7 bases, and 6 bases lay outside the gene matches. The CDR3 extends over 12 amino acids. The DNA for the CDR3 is TGCAGCGCAGACAGGGAGGGCACTGAAGCTTTCTTT. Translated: CSADREGTEAFF.

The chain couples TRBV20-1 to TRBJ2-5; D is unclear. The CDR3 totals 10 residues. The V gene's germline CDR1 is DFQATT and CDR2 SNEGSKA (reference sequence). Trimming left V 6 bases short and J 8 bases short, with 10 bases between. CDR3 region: CSAPKVTQYF. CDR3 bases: TGCAGTGCCCCCAAGGTTACCCAGTACTTC.

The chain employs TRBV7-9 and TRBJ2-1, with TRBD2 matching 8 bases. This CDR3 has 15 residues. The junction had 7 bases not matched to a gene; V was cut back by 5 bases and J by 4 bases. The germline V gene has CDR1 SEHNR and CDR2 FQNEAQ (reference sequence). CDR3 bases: TGTGCCAGCAGCCCTGGACTAGCAGGGTACAATGAGCAGTTCTTC. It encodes CASSPGLAGYNEQFF.

CDR3 sequence: CASSEFGLAGETQYF. CDR3 DNA: TGTGCCAGCAGTGAATTCGGGCTGGCCGGAGAGACCCAGTACTTC. V and J are TRBV25-1 and TRBJ2-5; D gene ambiguous. The CDR3 has 15 amino acids. Germline V gives CDR1 MGHDK, CDR2 SYGVNS. V shed 1 base and J shed 4 bases, with 13 bases lying between them.

The CDR3 loop is CASSQAWDLKTQYF. CDR3 DNA: TGCGCCAGCAGCCAAGCTTGGGATTTGAAGACCCAGTACTTC. The V and J genes are TRBV4-1 and TRBJ2-5; D gene unclear. The CDR3 contains 14 residues. Germline CDR1 reads MGHRA; CDR2 reads YSYEKL. Trimming shortened V by 1 base and J by 6 bases, and 12 bases separated the two germline ends.

The CDR3 nucleotides are TGTGCCAGCAGTTACTCGATCTCCGCAGGGTTAGCTTTCTTT. This encodes CASSYSISAGLAFF. The chain joins TRBV6-5 to TRBJ1-1; TRBD1 might be the D (5 bases). Germline CDR1 and CDR2: MNHEY and SVGAGI. The CDR3 length is 14 residues. V lost 0 bases and J lost 10, with 15 bases in between.

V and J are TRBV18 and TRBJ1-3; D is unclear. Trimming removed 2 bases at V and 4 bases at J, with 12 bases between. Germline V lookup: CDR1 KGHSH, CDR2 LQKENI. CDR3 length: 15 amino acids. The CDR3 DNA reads TGTGCCAGCTCACCATCCATGACACACGGAAACACCATATATTTT. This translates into CASSPSMTHGNTIYF.

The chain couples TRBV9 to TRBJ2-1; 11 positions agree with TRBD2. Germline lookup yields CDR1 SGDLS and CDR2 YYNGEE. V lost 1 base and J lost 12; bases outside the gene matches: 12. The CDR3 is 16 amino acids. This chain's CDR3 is CASSVPTSGMNEGQFF. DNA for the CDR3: TGTGCCAGCAGCGTACCGACTAGCGGGATGAATGAGGGGCAGTTCTTC.